Following are 9 T cell receptor beta chains from one sample sequenced in a study of T-cell memory formation after mild COVID-19. TCRdb used MiXCR to reprocess the 5' RACE reads, holding one entry per CDR3 protein. The sample has around 130,000 distinct CDR3 sequences; approximately 6.2% are singletons. The sample taken for sequencing was PBMCs or a T cell subset sorted from them (not recorded which). These receptor sequences come from an adult woman who had mild COVID-19 (a few samples of this study predate the infection). Cell type and time point are not known.

The chain has TRBV29-1 and TRBJ1-1; D is unresolved. The CDR3 totals 14 residues. CDR1 and CDR2 from the germline V gene are SQVTM and ANQGSEA. V lost 1 base and J lost 6, with 15 bases in between. The CDR3 loop is CSVEVGNAGPEAFF. The CDR3 coding sequence is TGCAGCGTTGAAGTCGGGAACGCGGGCCCTGAAGCTTTCTTT. Supplemented by reference TRBV29-1 and TRBJ1-1, the full variable domain reads SAVISQKPSRDICQRGTSLTIQCQVDSQVTMMFWYRQQPGQSLTLIATANQGSEATYESGFVIDKFPISRPNLTFSTLTVSNMSPEDSSIYLCSVEVGNAGPEAFFGQGTRLTVV.

This clonotype has more than one count but fewer than ten. A read error may be the cause here, since a much bigger clone is one base away. V and J are TRBV5-1 and TRBJ2-5, with 7 positions matching TRBD1. The CDR3 is 13 amino acids. J was trimmed by 3 bases and V by 4 bases; bases with no gene match: 3. Germline V CDR1 and CDR2: SGHRS, YFSETQ. The CDR3 loop reads CASSVTGEETQYF. The CDR3, as DNA: TGCGCCAGCAGCGTAACAGGGGAAGAGACCCAGTACTTC.

The gene calls are TRBV25-1 and TRBJ1-2; 10 nucleotides align to TRBD1. CDR3 size: 17 residues. The V gene end was trimmed by 2 bases and the J gene end by 4 bases; junction bases not matched to a gene: 10. The germline V gene has CDR1 MGHDK and CDR2 SYGVNS. This CDR3 is CASSEAERTGGSYGYTF. CDR3 bases: TGTGCCAGCAGTGAAGCGGAAAGGACAGGGGGTTCCTATGGCTACACCTTC.

This clonotype was seen only a few times. This chain links TRBV19 with TRBJ2-7; 9 bases are shared with TRBD1. CDR3 size: 12 residues. Per the germline V gene, CDR1 is LNHDA and CDR2 is SQIVND (reference sequence). Trimming cost V 6 bases and J 4 bases; bases outside gene matches: 1. As DNA, the CDR3 is TGTGCCAGTAGCGACAGGGGGTACGAGCAGTACTTC. Amino acid sequence: CASSDRGYEQYF. The full variable domain, in which reference TRBV19 and TRBJ2-7 provide the parts outside the CDR3, is DGGITQSPKYLFRKEGQNVTLSCEQNLNHDAMYWYRQDPGQGLRLIYYSQIVNDFQKGDIAEGYSVSREKKESFPLTVTSAQKNPTAFYLCASSDRGYEQYFGPGTRLTVT.

This clonotype was seen repeatedly, ten times or more. This chain links TRBV20-1 with TRBJ1-5; 7 bases are a match to TRBD1. The germline gives CDR1 DFQATT, CDR2 SNEGSKA (reference sequence). This CDR3 region has 18 residues. After removal of 2 bases from V and 7 bases from J, the junction contained 20 bases not matched to a gene. The CDR3 spells CSARRSLTSKGADQPQHF. In DNA form, the CDR3 reads TGCAGTGCTAGACGCTCCCTCACTTCCAAGGGGGCAGACCAGCCCCAGCATTTT.

The V and J genes are TRBV20-1 and TRBJ2-5, with a weak D call TRBD1 (6 bases). The CDR3 has 14 residues. Between the trimmed V and J ends, which lost 3 bases and 4 bases, there was a span of 15 bases. Germline V gene data show CDR1 as DFQATT and CDR2 as SNEGSKA (reference sequence). CDR3 residues: CSASRIQGRETQYF. The CDR3 DNA reads TGCAGTGCTAGCCGAATACAGGGAAGAGAGACCCAGTACTTC.

This clonotype was detected a few times. The V call is TRBV5-1, the J call TRBJ2-1; D gene uncertain. This CDR3 contains 15 residues. CDR1 and CDR2 from the germline V gene are SGHRS and YFSETQ. V dropped 0 bases and J dropped 8 bases, with 15 bases sitting between them. CDR3 nucleotides: TGCGCCAGCAGCTTGGATGGGCTACTCAAGGATGAGCAGTTCTTC. The encoded protein is CASSLDGLLKDEQFF.

The CDR3 nucleotides are TGTGCCAGCAGCTTGTGGGATAAGGCTCCCTATGGCTACACCTTC. This encodes CASSLWDKAPYGYTF. The V gene is TRBV5-5, the J gene TRBJ1-2; D is ambiguous. Germline-derived CDR1 and CDR2 are SGHKS and YYEKEE (reference sequence). The CDR3 runs 15 residues. Trimming stripped 1 base from V and 4 bases from J, with 14 bases between.

This sequence joins TRBV14 and TRBJ2-5, with no clear D. V was trimmed by 5 bases and J by 2 bases, leaving 9 bases between them. This CDR3 is 13 amino acids long. From germline, CDR1 is SGHDN and CDR2 FVKESK. The CDR3 DNA is TGTGCCAGCAGCAAAACCCAGCAAGAGACCCAGTACTTC. This translates into CASSKTQQETQYF.